This entry features one TCR beta chain sequence. Its antigen is not identified. The data derive from a study of cytomegalovirus exposure and HLA in healthy donors. Overall study results and limits: It was only CMV serostatus that was available as immune exposure information. An analysis that was carried out later associated 16,000 or so TCR beta sequences with HLA alleles at 0.05 false discovery rate. Segments of the TCR beta V type were, in most cases, productive about 90% or about 30% of the time in an earlier analysis.

The PCR used 60 Vbeta and 13 Jbeta primers. Measured with immunoSEQ multiplex PCR; TCRdb has only the in-frame clones, and not every one. The sample contains 120,000 or so clones, around 79% of which appear only once. The CDR3 runs to 16 residues. V shed 3 bases, J shed 1 base, and the junction held 9 bases outside the gene matches. Germline-derived CDR1 and CDR2 are SGHDT and YYEEEE. This receptor was taken from a middle-aged woman in good health and CMV-seronegative. This chain joins TRBV5-6 and TRBJ2-5, with TRBD1 matching over 7 bases. The specimen was PBMCs. The CDR3 nucleotides read TGTGCCAGCAGCTCCCTCCGCCGGGACAGCCAAGAGACCCAGTACTTC. Protein: CASSSLRRDSQETQYF.